Sequencing of this T cell receptor (beta chain) was carried out in a study of T cell repertoires in breast cancer. Turning to the study itself: Samples averaged approximately 500,000 sequences and approximately 10 reads per cell. Findings and caveats of the study: TCR overlap with tumor was roughly 7.8% in involved nodes and around 2.2% in tumor-free nodes.

Primers covering all TCR V genes were used in emulsion RT-PCR on CD8+ T cells. Unpaired genes were suppressed by blocking oligonucleotides during a second nested PCR. Per emulsion RT-PCR mix: about 4,500-260,000 T cells plus C-region, Stepout, V-region primers. TCRdb processed the emulsion pairing reads anew with MiXCR; each CDR3 protein has one entry. This sample has around 360 distinct CDR3 sequences, with 45% to 65% found just once. The CDR3 has 16 amino acids. Per germline, CDR1 SGHTA and CDR2 FQGTGA. About this clonotype: Its antigen is not identified. The junction differs from germline at one of its ends, possibly a read error.

Sequenced material: CD8+ T cells. The V gene is TRBV7-3, the J gene TRBJ2-5; 15 positions match TRBD2. The clonotype originates from a pool of human donors with breast cancer or a healthy control (not recorded which). CDR3 nucleotides: TGTGCCGGCAGCTCCGGACTAGCGGGGGGGCAAGAGACCCAGTACTTC. Encoded protein: CAGSSGLAGGQETQYF.